This T cell receptor beta chain stems from a study of blood T cell repertoires in COVID-19. On the study more broadly: Some COVID-19 samples were acute and others convalescent; all came from the United States, Italy and Spain. T cells, B-cell-depleted T cells, or PBMCs supplied cDNA or gDNA.

As handled by the study authors: Amplification from reference gene primers served as the basis for estimated nucleated cell counts. The assay was immunoSEQ multiplex PCR, and TCRdb's table has in-frame clones only and misses some. V and J calls and clone size are copied from that table; D and trimming were computed from the DNA. The sample consists of tens of thousands of clones, roughly 85% of them appearing once. Per germline, CDR1 SGHRS and CDR2 YFSETQ. J was trimmed by 4 bases and V by 4 bases; bases with no gene match: 8. This CDR3 comprises 15 residues. The chain couples TRBV5-1 to TRBJ2-1, with 7 bases matching TRBD1. Sequenced material: peripheral blood. The TCR originated in a woman between 65 and 79 years old in a cohort sampled during active COVID-19. The CDR3 reads CASSPTGTAYNEQFF. The CDR3 nucleotides read TGCGCCAGCAGCCCGACCGGGACAGCATACAATGAGCAGTTCTTC.